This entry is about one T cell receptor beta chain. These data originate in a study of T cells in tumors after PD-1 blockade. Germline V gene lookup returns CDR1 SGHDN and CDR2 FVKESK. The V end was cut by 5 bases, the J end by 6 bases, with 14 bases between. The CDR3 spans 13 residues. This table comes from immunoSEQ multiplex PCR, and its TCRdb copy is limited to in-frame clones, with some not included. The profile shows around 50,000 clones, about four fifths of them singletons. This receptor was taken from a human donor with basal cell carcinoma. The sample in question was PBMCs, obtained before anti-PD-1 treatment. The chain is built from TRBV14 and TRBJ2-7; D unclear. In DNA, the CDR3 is TGTGCCAGCAGCTACATGGGTCTGGGCGAGCAGTACTTC. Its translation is CASSYMGLGEQYF.